The 13 T cell receptor beta chains listed next were all sequenced from one sample in a study of molecular identifiers for immune sequencing clone quantification. From the PCR reads, TCRdb called clonotypes with MiXCR, one entry per CDR3 protein. The sample lists 70,000 to 95,000 distinct CDR3 sequences; about 20% were seen once. The sequenced sample was naive CD8+ T cells from blood, with Jurkat cell RNA spiked in. Subset in this sample: FACS-sorted CD8+CD4-CCR7+CD45RA+ naive T cells. All receptors come from a human donor in good health. Some libraries in this study had Jurkat cell RNA spiked in.

This clonotype was recorded many times. This chain links TRBV12-3 or TRBV12-4 with TRBJ1-1; 7 nucleotides match TRBD1. The CDR3 covers 14 residues. Trimming at V came to 5 bases and at J to 5 bases, leaving 8 bases not matched to a gene. CDR3 region: CASSLQGRGTEAFF. As DNA, the CDR3 is TGTGCCAGCAGTCTACAGGGGAGGGGAACTGAAGCTTTCTTT.

The chain links TRBV23-1 to TRBJ2-6; no definite D call. TRBV23-1 is labeled an ORF, and its function is uncertain. Trimming removed 0 bases from V and 0 bases from J, with 6 bases in between. The CDR3 extends over 16 amino acids. The CDR3 nucleotides are TGCGCCAGCAGTCAATCATCCAGCTCTGGGGCCAACGTCCTGACTTTC. It specifies CASSQSSSSGANVLTF.

In this sample, this clonotype turned up many times. The V and J genes are TRBV27 and TRBJ1-1; 10 bases align to TRBD1. The CDR3 covers 14 residues. V lost 6 bases to trimming and J lost 0 bases; unmatched junction nucleotides: 1. CDR1 is MNHEY, CDR2 SMNVEV, per germline (reference sequence). CDR3 in amino acids: CASRGTGVNTEAFF. As DNA, the CDR3 is TGTGCCAGCAGGGGGACAGGGGTGAACACTGAAGCTTTCTTT.

In its sample, this clonotype was seen many times. The chain is built from TRBV14 and TRBJ2-1; 10 nucleotides align to TRBD1. The CDR3 is 15 residues long. Germline V gives CDR1 SGHDN, CDR2 FVKESK. J was trimmed by 1 base and V by 5 bases; bases with no gene match: 2. CDR3 coding DNA: TGTGCCAGCAGCTCGGGACAGGGGTCCTACAATGAGCAGTTCTTC. Amino acids: CASSSGQGSYNEQFF.

This clonotype has ten or more counts. The chain links TRBV4-3 to TRBJ2-7; maybe TRBD2 (6 bases). The CDR3 length is 15 residues. Germline V CDR1 and CDR2: LGHNA, YSLEER. V was trimmed by 2 bases and J by 4 bases, leaving 15 bases between them. Written as DNA, the CDR3 is TGCGCCAGCAGCCAATCGGCGGGGAAGAATTACGAGCAGTACTTC. It specifies CASSQSAGKNYEQYF.

Worth noting for this clonotype: Since no conserved phenylalanine or tryptophan closes the CDR3, a read error is the likely cause. In DNA form, the CDR3 reads TGTGCCAGCAGCTCTAGGGAGACCCAGTACCTC. Its protein is CASSSRETQYL. The chain carries TRBV7-9 and TRBJ2-5; D gene unclear. Germline loops: CDR1 SEHNR, CDR2 FQNEAQ (reference sequence). V lost 4 bases to trimming and J lost 5 bases, with 5 bases between them. CDR3 length equals 11 residues.

This clonotype occurred many times. V and J are TRBV27 and TRBJ1-6, with D possibly matching TRBD1 (5 bases). This CDR3 region has 17 residues. With 5 bases removed from V and 6 bases from J, the gap between germline ends came to 20 bases. Germline-derived CDR1 and CDR2 are MNHEY and SMNVEV (reference sequence). In DNA, the CDR3 is TGTGCCAGCAGTCCCATGACGGTCCAGGGAGGTAATTCACCCCTCCACTTT. It encodes CASSPMTVQGGNSPLHF.

This clonotype was detected ten times or more. The chain carries TRBV28 and TRBJ2-3, with D possibly TRBD1 on 5 matching bases. Trimming left V 7 bases short and J 6 bases short, with 5 bases between. Germline V gene lookup returns CDR1 MDHEN and CDR2 SYDVKM. This CDR3 is 10 amino acids long. DNA of the CDR3: TGTGCCAGCACAGGGGATACGCAGTATTTT. Protein: CASTGDTQYF.

This clonotype has just a few counts. CDR3 sequence reads: CASSPAQGAYNEQFF. CDR3 coding DNA: TGTGCCAGCAGCCCAGCACAGGGGGCCTACAATGAGCAGTTCTTC. The chain is built from TRBV7-9 and TRBJ2-1, with TRBD1 matching over 8 bases. CDR3 length equals 15 residues. V shed 5 bases, J shed 2 bases, and the junction held 5 bases outside the gene matches. Germline values: CDR1 SEHNR, CDR2 FQNEAQ (reference sequence).

In the case of this clonotype: A much larger clone lies one base from this, so it may be a read error. The chain couples TRBV5-6 to TRBJ1-4; D is unclear. Trimming removed 6 bases at V and 8 bases at J, with 8 bases between. The CDR3 consists of 11 residues. Looked up from germline, CDR1 is SGHDT and CDR2 is YYEEEE. The CDR3: CASNFAEKLFF. DNA for the CDR3: TGTGCCAGCAACTTTGCCGAAAAACTGTTTTTT.

Many counts were recorded for this clonotype. The J gene is TRBJ2-4, the V gene TRBV6-2 or TRBV6-3; TRBD1 agrees at 12 bases. This CDR3 contains 14 residues. With V trimmed by 10 bases and J by 1 base, 2 bases remained unmatched. CDR1 MNHEY and CDR2 SVGEGT come from the germline V gene. The CDR3 bases are TGTGCCACGGGACAGGGGGCTGCCAAAAACATTCAGTACTTC. Translating gives CATGQGAAKNIQYF.

This clonotype was seen once. This could be a read error, since a much larger clone is one nucleotide away. The chain uses TRBV27 and TRBJ1-2, with 9 bases that match TRBD1. The CDR3 runs 14 residues. V was clipped by 5 bases and J by 6 bases; unmatched bases: 7. The V gene's germline CDR1 is MNHEY and CDR2 SMNVEV (reference sequence). CDR3 nucleotide sequence: TGTGCCAGCAGTCGGGACAGGGAGTCACATGGCTACACCTTC. Its translation is CASSRDRESHGYTF.

In this sample, this clonotype turned up many times. CDR3 loop: CASSTPGYTDTQYF. CDR3 nucleotide sequence: TGTGCCAGCAGCACCCCAGGATACACAGATACGCAGTATTTT. The chain links TRBV9 to TRBJ2-3; the D is unclear. CDR1 is SGDLS, CDR2 YYNGEE, per germline. The CDR3 extends over 14 amino acids. With 4 bases removed from V and 2 bases from J, the gap between germline ends came to 11 bases.